A single sample is the source of the 20 T cell receptor beta chains below, sequenced in a study of blood T cell repertoires in COVID-19. The table came from immunoSEQ multiplex PCR; TCRdb's copy has only in-frame clones and leaves some out. The sample lists 300,000 to 350,000 clones; approximately 89% were seen once. The sequencing input was PBMCs or T cells enriched from blood (not recorded which). The receptors come from a woman younger than 45 who had recovered from COVID-19.

The rearrangement links TRBV9 to TRBJ2-1; TRBD2 matches at 11 bases. Germline V gene lookup returns CDR1 SGDLS and CDR2 YYNGEE. The length of the CDR3 is 15 residues. V was clipped by 3 bases and J by 9 bases; unmatched bases: 8. This CDR3 is CASSALAGGGREQFF. CDR3 DNA sequence: TGTGCCAGCAGCGCCCTAGCGGGAGGTGGACGTGAGCAGTTCTTC.

The chain is built from TRBV7-9 and TRBJ2-1, with TRBD2 as a possible D gene (6 bases). This CDR3 has 16 amino acids. Germline V gene data show CDR1 as SEHNR and CDR2 as FQNEAQ (reference sequence). Trimming cost V 2 bases and J 2 bases, with 13 bases left between them. The CDR3 DNA sequence: TGTGCCAGCAGCTTAATTAGCGGACCGACCTACAATGAGCAGTTCTTC. This sequence encodes CASSLISGPTYNEQFF.

In its sample, this clone was seen once. The chain carries TRBV9 and TRBJ1-1; D might be TRBD1 (5 bases). The CDR3 sequence is 17 residues long. The germline gives CDR1 SGDLS, CDR2 YYNGEE. Between the trimmed V and J ends, which lost 0 bases and 0 bases, there was a span of 15 bases. The CDR3 here is CASSVGGLGGMNTEAFF. The CDR3 region has the DNA TGTGCCAGCAGCGTAGGGGGACTGGGTGGGATGAACACTGAAGCTTTCTTT.

The rearrangement links TRBV4-1 to TRBJ2-1; 11 bases agree with TRBD2. Looked up from germline, CDR1 is MGHRA and CDR2 is YSYEKL. This CDR3 contains 16 residues. V lost 6 bases, J lost 10 bases, and 14 bases stayed unmatched. The chain's CDR3 is CASSRWTSGRLREQFF. The CDR3 DNA follows: TGCGCCAGCAGTCGCTGGACTAGCGGGCGCCTACGCGAGCAGTTCTTC.

This clone was found once. This sequence joins TRBV19 and TRBJ2-1; no clear D gene. V lost 5 bases, J lost 4 bases, and 3 bases lay in between. Germline-derived CDR1 and CDR2 are LNHDA and SQIVND (reference sequence). The CDR3 loop spans 11 amino acids. The CDR3 is CASSQYNEQFF. The DNA for the CDR3 is TGTGCCAGTAGTCAATACAATGAGCAGTTCTTC.

This clone was detected only once. V and J are TRBV12-5 and TRBJ1-4, with 8 bases identical to TRBD1. In germline, CDR1 is LGHNT, CDR2 FRNRAP. The CDR3 consists of 17 residues. The J segment lost 2 bases and the V segment lost 4 bases, leaving 9 bases of the junction unmatched. CDR3 sequence: CASGWTKNRGTNEKLFF. The CDR3 region has the DNA TGTGCTAGTGGTTGGACCAAAAACAGGGGGACTAATGAAAAACTGTTTTTT.

The V gene is TRBV4-1, the J gene TRBJ1-1, with D unclear. Trimming removed 4 bases at V and 2 bases at J, with 14 bases between. The V gene's germline CDR1 is MGHRA and CDR2 YSYEKL. The CDR3 has 15 amino acids. The CDR3 reads CASSREKAINTEAFF. CDR3 nucleotide sequence: TGCGCCAGCAGCCGCGAAAAAGCCATAAACACTGAAGCTTTCTTT.

The chain links TRBV4-2 to TRBJ2-3; 14 nucleotides match TRBD2. The CDR3 loop spans 15 amino acids. The ends lost 4 bases at V and 6 bases at J; junction bases unmatched: 3. In germline, CDR1 is LGHNA, CDR2 YNFKEQ. The CDR3 reads CASSPGLAGGDTQYF. CDR3 DNA: TGTGCCAGCAGCCCCGGACTAGCGGGAGGCGATACGCAGTATTTT.

J is TRBJ2-7 and V is TRBV28; TRBD1 matches 7 bases. The CDR3 covers 14 residues. J gave up 6 bases and V 5 bases, and 10 bases lay outside the gene matches. Germline-derived CDR1 and CDR2 are MDHEN and SYDVKM. The CDR3 sequence: CASSQPTGLFEQYF. The CDR3, as DNA: TGTGCCAGCAGTCAACCGACAGGGTTGTTCGAGCAGTACTTC.

V and J are TRBV28 and TRBJ2-1; D is unresolved. Trimming removed 1 base at V and 7 bases at J, with 5 bases between. The length of the CDR3 is 12 residues. Germline loops: CDR1 MDHEN, CDR2 SYDVKM. CDR3 region: CASSLFPNEQFF. CDR3 in DNA: TGTGCCAGCAGTTTATTTCCGAATGAGCAGTTCTTC.

CDR3 sequence (DNA): TGTGCCAGCAGTTACAGCCCCGGGACTGCAACCTACGAGCAGTACTTC. Translating it yields CASSYSPGTATYEQYF. The V gene is TRBV6-5, the J gene TRBJ2-7; weak D call: TRBD2 (6 bases). With 2 bases removed from V and 2 bases from J, the gap between germline ends came to 16 bases. Germline CDR1 is MNHEY and CDR2 is SVGAGI. CDR3 size: 16 residues.

The rearrangement links TRBV11-2 to TRBJ1-2; 12 bases align to TRBD1. This CDR3 region has 17 residues. J was trimmed by 0 bases and V by 5 bases; bases with no gene match: 7. CDR1 is SGHAT and CDR2 is FQNNGV in the germline V gene. The chain's CDR3 is CASSLGTGGPSNYGYTF. In DNA form, the CDR3 reads TGTGCCAGCAGCCTAGGGACAGGGGGCCCTTCTAACTATGGCTACACCTTC.

The chain joins TRBV10-1 to TRBJ2-7, with 7 bases that match TRBD2. Germline assignment: CDR1 WNHNN and CDR2 SYGVQD (reference sequence). There are 17 residues in the CDR3. Unmatched junction bases numbered 16, after V lost 6 bases and J lost 2 bases. CDR3 in amino acids: CASRDQVTSESTYEQYF. CDR3 coding DNA: TGCGCCAGCAGGGATCAAGTTACTAGCGAATCCACCTACGAGCAGTACTTC.

CDR3 residues: CASSFGGGGLSSPLHF. CDR3 in DNA: TGCGCCAGCAGCTTCGGAGGGGGCGGCCTCAGTTCACCCCTCCACTTT. The chain is built from TRBV5-1 and TRBJ1-6, with 7 nucleotides matching TRBD1. The CDR3 totals 16 residues. Germline CDR1 SGHRS, CDR2 YFSETQ. With 2 bases clipped from V and 9 bases from J, the junction kept 11 bases outside the gene matches. The whole variable domain, remainder taken from reference TRBV5-1 and TRBJ1-6, is KAGVTQTPRYLIKTRGQQVTLSCSPISGHRSVSWYQQTPGQGLQFLFEYFSETQRNKGNFPGRFSGRQFSNSRSEMNVSTLELGDSALYLCASSFGGGGLSSPLHFGNGTRLTVT.

The sample holds one count of this clone. This chain joins TRBV27 and TRBJ1-2; tentative D call: TRBD1 (6 bases). V gave up 6 bases and J gave up 7 bases, with 18 bases separating them. Germline V lookup: CDR1 MNHEY, CDR2 SMNVEV (reference sequence). The CDR3 covers 14 residues. In nucleotides, the CDR3 is TGTGCCAGCAGCGACAGGCCGGGCCCCGGTGGCTACACCTTC. It codes for CASSDRPGPGGYTF.

This clone was recorded once. V gene TRBV29-1 combines with J gene TRBJ2-1, with 10 bases aligning to TRBD1. The V gene end was trimmed by 1 base and the J gene end by 6 bases; junction bases not matched to a gene: 6. CDR1 and CDR2 (germline): SQVTM, ANQGSEA. This CDR3 comprises 15 residues. CDR3: CSVEVGTGVGNEQFF. The CDR3 coding sequence is TGCAGCGTTGAAGTCGGGACAGGGGTAGGCAATGAGCAGTTCTTC.

The genes are TRBV28 and TRBJ1-1; D is possibly TRBD1 (6 bases). CDR1 and CDR2 from the germline V gene are MDHEN and SYDVKM. The CDR3 length is 15 residues. Trimming took 3 bases from V and 8 from J, leaving 19 bases between them. The CDR3 DNA follows: TGTGCCAGCAGTTTGGGATCAGGGGCGAATCGGGAAGCTTTCTTT. Its translation: CASSLGSGANREAFF.

J is TRBJ2-3 and V is TRBV29-1, with a weak D call TRBD2 (5 bases). The V gene's germline CDR1 is SQVTM and CDR2 ANQGSEA. The CDR3 has 15 residues. V lost 1 base, J lost 0 bases, and 11 bases lay in between. This chain's CDR3 is CSVEGGGLSTDTQYF. CDR3 nucleotides: TGCAGCGTTGAAGGAGGCGGGCTCAGCACAGATACGCAGTATTTT.

The rearrangement joins TRBV28 to TRBJ1-2; D ambiguous. Germline-derived CDR1 and CDR2 are MDHEN and SYDVKM. V was shortened by 3 bases and J by 3 bases, with 8 bases between the two germline ends. This CDR3 is built from 13 residues. CDR3 nucleotides: TGTGCCAGCAGTTTGTGGGAGGACTATGGCTACACCTTC. Translated: CASSLWEDYGYTF.

The chain joins TRBV3-1 (or the pseudogene TRBV3-2) to TRBJ2-7; D not resolved. This CDR3 is built from 12 residues. CDR1 is LGHDT and CDR2 is YNNKEL in the germline V gene (reference sequence). V dropped 1 base and J dropped 5 bases, with 6 bases sitting between them. The CDR3 nucleotides read TGTGCCAGCAGCCAAGCTATCAACGAGCAGTACTTC. This encodes CASSQAINEQYF.